These T cell receptor beta chains were read from a single sample in a study of identifying expanded T cells in peripheral blood. Profiled with immunoSEQ multiplex PCR; TCRdb holds only in-frame clones, not every one. This table has 81,000 or so clones, around 83% appearing once. The specimen was blood. These receptors all stem from a person aged 18 to 75 in good health. CDR3s include the opening cysteine and the closing phenylalanine or tryptophan. D genes are given only for firm matches. The listing skips clone size in some rows; elsewhere it reads once, few, many or a size class.

J: TRBJ2-7; size: once; V: TRBV28; D: -; DNA: TGTGCCAGCAGCCTCCCTGGCAGCGCCGCCTACGAGCAGTACTTC; CDR3: CASSLPGSAAYEQYF
J: TRBJ2-5; size: -; V: TRBV6-1; D: TRBD2; DNA: TGTGCCAGCAGTGAAATGACTAGCAGCCAAGAGACCCAGTACTTC; CDR3: CASSEMTSSQETQYF
J: TRBJ1-4; size: -; V: TRBV19; D: TRBD1; DNA: TGTGCCAGTAGTACGGACAGGGATAATGAAAAACTGTTTTTT; CDR3: CASSTDRDNEKLFF
J: TRBJ1-1; size: -; V: TRBV7-9; D: -; DNA: TGTGCCAGCAGCTTAGCTCCATGGTACGACGGAACGAACACTGAAGCTTTCTTT; CDR3: CASSLAPWYDGTNTEAFF
J: TRBJ2-7; size: once; V: TRBV7-6; D: TRBD1; DNA: TGTGCCAGCAGCCCCGGACAGGGTGCCTACGAGCAGTACTTC; CDR3: CASSPGQGAYEQYF
J: TRBJ2-1; size: -; V: TRBV5-1; D: TRBD2; DNA: TGCGCCAGCAACGGGGCTAGCGGGAGTGGGAATGAGCAGTTCTTC; CDR3: CASNGASGSGNEQFF
J: TRBJ2-7; size: -; V: TRBV7-2; D: TRBD2; DNA: TGTGCCAGCAGCTTGAGAGCAGCGGGAGTAGGATACGAGCAGTACTTC; CDR3: CASSLRAAGVGYEQYF
J: TRBJ2-5; size: -; V: TRBV7-2; D: -; DNA: TGTGCCAGCAGCTTAGTTGGAGAGACCCAGTACTTC; CDR3: CASSLVGETQYF
J: TRBJ1-1; size: few; V: TRBV18; D: -; DNA: TGTGCCAGCTCACCACTGCAAGATTCGACTGAAGCTTTCTTT; CDR3: CASSPLQDSTEAFF
J: TRBJ2-3; size: -; V: TRBV6-4; D: TRBD2; DNA: TGTGCCAGCAGTGACTCGAGTATGAGCGGGAGAAGCACAGATACGCAGTATTTT; CDR3: CASSDSSMSGRSTDTQYF